This T cell receptor (beta chain) appears in the sequencing data of a study of OX40 agonist ivuxolimab in advanced cancers. At the level of the study: Mean age about 60 years, range roughly 23 to 79; 82.7% male.

Method: immunoSEQ multiplex PCR; TCRdb's copy keeps in-frame clones and lacks some. This sample carries under 100,000 clones, around 80% of them seen once, and the ten largest clones take around 0.51%. The sample in question was CD4+ or CD8+ T cells sorted from blood, obtained in a trial of the OX40 agonist ivuxolimab. This TCR came from an adult with an advanced solid tumor such as melanoma, head and neck, liver or kidney cancer.

CDR3 residues: CASSLGSGSGNTIYF. Written as DNA, the CDR3 is TGCGCCAGCAGCTTGGGGTCAGGCTCTGGAAACACCATATATTTT. V usage is TRBV5-1 and J usage is TRBJ1-3; D is ambiguous. This CDR3 spans 15 amino acids. The ends were cut back, 0 bases at V and 0 bases at J, with 7 bases in the middle. Germline CDR1 SGHRS, CDR2 YFSETQ.